The T cell receptor (beta chain) described here comes from a study of early T cells in non-severe SARS-CoV-2 infection. TCRdb passed the 5' RACE reads through MiXCR, listing each CDR3 protein once. The data hold about 80,000 distinct CDR3 sequences, with 10% to 15% observed a single time. In its sample, this clonotype was seen many times. At one end the junction does not follow the germline gene, possibly because of a read error. Germline CDR1 LGHNT, CDR2 FRNRAP. The CDR3 runs to 14 residues. This rearrangement joins TRBV12-5 to TRBJ1-1; possible D gene TRBD1, 6 bases. Specimen: whole blood. The sequence came from an adult who was a healthcare worker with PCR-confirmed SARS-CoV-2 infection or an uninfected control (not recorded which). DNA of the CDR3: TGTGCTAGTGGCTTGGGGGCGCCGAACACTGAAGCTTTCTTT. This codes for CASGLGAPNTEAFF.